This T cell receptor (beta chain) was documented in a study of blood T cell repertoires in COVID-19. At the level of the study: From the United States, Italy and Spain came samples of acute and convalescent COVID-19. Sample material is recorded as cDNA or gDNA derived from T cells, B-cell-depleted T cells, or PBMCs.

V lost 4 bases and J 1 base, leaving 12 bases between the germline ends. Germline CDR1 and CDR2: LGHDT and YNNKEL (reference sequence). This CDR3 region has 15 residues. Original processing methods: Reference gene primer amplification gave estimated nucleated cell counts. The method was immunoSEQ multiplex PCR; TCRdb's version includes in-frame clones alone and lacks a portion of them. That table is the source of V, J and clone size, and D and trimming were worked out from the DNA. The table records under 300,000 clones, around 80% of them present only once. This TCR was recovered from a man older than 75 with acute or convalescent COVID-19. This chain links TRBV3-1 (or the pseudogene TRBV3-2) with TRBJ2-3; tentative D call: TRBD1 (6 bases). Sequencing was carried out using peripheral blood. The CDR3 nucleotides read TGTGCCAGCAGCCCCAGGGGCCGGGGCACAGATACGCAGTATTTT. It yields the protein CASSPRGRGTDTQYF.